These 9 T cell receptor beta chains were sequenced from one sample in a study of Ad26.COV2.S vaccination and SARS-CoV-2 variants. Indicated treatment: some 20 received Ad26.COV2.S at low or high dose, single or two shots; 5 received placebo; per-sample allocation not given. Sampling was done on day 63 after the first vaccine or placebo injection. Libraries were prepared by immunoSEQ multiplex PCR; TCRdb keeps only in-frame clonotypes and omits some of them. The repertoire holds some 300,000 clones, with around 85% as singletons. Sequenced here: peripheral blood, sampled in a trial of Ad26.COV2.S vaccine versus placebo. The source of these receptors is a person between 18 and 65 years old who received the Ad26.COV2.S COVID-19 vaccine or a placebo.

This clone was detected only a few times. This sample includes further DNA sequences coding for the same CDR3. The rearrangement joins TRBV20-1 to TRBJ2-5; D ambiguous. With 7 bases removed from V and 0 bases from J, the gap between germline ends came to 6 bases. Germline-derived CDR1 and CDR2 are DFQATT and SNEGSKA (reference sequence). CDR3 length: 11 residues. The CDR3 DNA reads as TGCAGTGGCCAGTACCAAGAGACCCAGTACTTC. It yields the protein CSGQYQETQYF.

This sequence joins TRBV7-8 and TRBJ1-2; D gene ambiguous. This CDR3 comprises 12 residues. Germline V gives CDR1 SGHVS, CDR2 FQNEAQ. The V end lost 1 base, the J end lost 2 bases, and 2 bases lay between the germline ends. DNA for the CDR3: TGTGCCAGCAGCTTAGAAAACTATGGCTACACCTTC. Translating it yields CASSLENYGYTF.

The chain is built from TRBV12-3 or TRBV12-4 and TRBJ2-7; D unresolved. The CDR3 spans 12 residues. Deletions cut 7 bases from V and 4 bases from J, with 11 bases between. The CDR3 nucleotides are TGTGCCAGCAATTCTCTGGGTTACGAGCAGTACTTC. Residues: CASNSLGYEQYF.

In the case of this clone: Additional DNA sequences in this sample encode the identical CDR3. The chain joins TRBV5-8 to TRBJ1-5; no definite D call. The germline gives CDR1 SGHTS, CDR2 YDEGEE. V was pared by 0 bases and J by 3 bases, with 10 bases between. The CDR3 totals 15 residues. The CDR3 nucleotides are TGTGCCAGCAGCTTGGTGGTCGGGAACAATCAGCCCCAGCATTTT. Its protein is CASSLVVGNNQPQHF.

The rearrangement links TRBV6-5 to TRBJ1-4, with D unresolved. V lost 4 bases, J lost 3 bases, and 12 bases lay in between. The germline gives CDR1 MNHEY, CDR2 SVGAGI. CDR3 length: 15 amino acids. CDR3 sequence reads: CASSSAGGSNEKLFF. The CDR3 nucleotides read TGTGCCAGCAGTTCGGCTGGCGGGTCTAATGAAAAACTGTTTTTT.

This clone was counted only a few times. The V and J genes are TRBV6-5 and TRBJ2-7; D is perhaps TRBD1 (6 bases). CDR3 size: 13 residues. Germline CDR1 reads MNHEY; CDR2 reads SVGAGI. Trimming took off 7 bases at V and 3 bases at J, with 13 bases between the two ends. CDR3 coding DNA: TGTGCCAGCAACGACGGACAGCACTACGAGCAGTACTTC. This codes for CASNDGQHYEQYF.

The chain carries TRBV19 and TRBJ1-2; D call uncertain. The CDR3 loop spans 15 amino acids. V lost 3 bases to trimming and J lost 8 bases, with 19 bases between them. Germline CDR1 reads LNHDA; CDR2 reads SQIVND (reference sequence). In DNA, the CDR3 is TGTGCCAGTAGTATCCGGCCGGTAACCTCTGCCGGCTACACCTTC. Translating gives CASSIRPVTSAGYTF.

The chain links TRBV6-1 to TRBJ1-4, with D tentatively TRBD1 (6 bases). The CDR3 covers 17 residues. Germline lookup yields CDR1 MNHNS and CDR2 SASEGT. V lost 3 bases and J lost 1, with 15 bases in between. CDR3 nucleotides: TGTGCCAGCAGTGACAGGGGAGTTCTAGGAACTAATGAAAAACTGTTTTTT. As protein: CASSDRGVLGTNEKLFF.

This clone appeared once. This sequence joins TRBV6-2 or TRBV6-3 and TRBJ1-4; perhaps TRBD1 as D (5 bases). The germline V gene has CDR1 MNHEY and CDR2 SVGEGT. The CDR3 contains 15 residues. The V and J ends lost 6 bases and 6 bases respectively, with 17 bases between them. This chain's CDR3 is CASSPGPSRHEKLFF. DNA of the CDR3: TGTGCCAGCAGCCCGGGACCCTCACGGCATGAAAAACTGTTTTTT.